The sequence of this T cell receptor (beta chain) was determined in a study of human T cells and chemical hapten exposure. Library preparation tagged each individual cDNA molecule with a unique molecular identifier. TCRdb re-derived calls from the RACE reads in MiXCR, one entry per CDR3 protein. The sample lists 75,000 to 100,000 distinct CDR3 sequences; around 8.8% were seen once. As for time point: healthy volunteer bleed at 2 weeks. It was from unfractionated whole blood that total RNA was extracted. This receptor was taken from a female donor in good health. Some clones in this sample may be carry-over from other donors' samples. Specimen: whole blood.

The CDR3, as DNA: TGTGCCAGCAGGAGGAGACAACCACCCGAGTTCTTC. Translation: CASRRRQPPEFF. The chain carries TRBV5-5 and TRBJ2-1; the D is unclear. V lost 5 bases and J lost 14, with 17 bases in between. This CDR3 contains 12 residues. Germline loops: CDR1 SGHKS, CDR2 YYEKEE (reference sequence).